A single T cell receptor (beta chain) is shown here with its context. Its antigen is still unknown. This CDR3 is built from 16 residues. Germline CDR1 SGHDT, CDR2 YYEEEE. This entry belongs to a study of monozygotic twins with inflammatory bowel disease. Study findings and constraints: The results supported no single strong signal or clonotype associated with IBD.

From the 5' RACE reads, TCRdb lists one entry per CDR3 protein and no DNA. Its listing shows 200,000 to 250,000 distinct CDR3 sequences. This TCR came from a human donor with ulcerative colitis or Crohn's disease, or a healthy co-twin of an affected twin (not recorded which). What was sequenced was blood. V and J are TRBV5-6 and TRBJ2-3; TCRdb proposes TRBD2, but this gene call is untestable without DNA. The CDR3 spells CASSLEAGAFTDTQYF. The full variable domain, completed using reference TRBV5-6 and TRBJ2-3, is DAGVTQSPTHLIKTRGQQVTLRCSPKSGHDTVSWYQQALGQGPQFIFQYYEEEERQRGNFPDRFSGHQFPNYSSELNVNALLLGDSALYLCASSLEAGAFTDTQYFGPGTRLTVL.